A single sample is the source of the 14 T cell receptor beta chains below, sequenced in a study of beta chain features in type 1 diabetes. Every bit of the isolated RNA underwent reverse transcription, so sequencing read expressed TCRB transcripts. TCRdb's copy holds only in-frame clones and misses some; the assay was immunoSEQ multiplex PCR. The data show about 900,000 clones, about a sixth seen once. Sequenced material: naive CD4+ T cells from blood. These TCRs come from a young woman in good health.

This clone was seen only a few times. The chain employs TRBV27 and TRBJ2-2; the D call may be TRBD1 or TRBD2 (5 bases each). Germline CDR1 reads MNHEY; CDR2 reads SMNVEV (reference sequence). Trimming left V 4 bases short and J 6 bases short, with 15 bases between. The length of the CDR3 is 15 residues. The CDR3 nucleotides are TGTGCCAGCAGTTATCTGGAGGTGGGGGCCGGGGAGCTGTTTTTT. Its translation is CASSYLEVGAGELFF.

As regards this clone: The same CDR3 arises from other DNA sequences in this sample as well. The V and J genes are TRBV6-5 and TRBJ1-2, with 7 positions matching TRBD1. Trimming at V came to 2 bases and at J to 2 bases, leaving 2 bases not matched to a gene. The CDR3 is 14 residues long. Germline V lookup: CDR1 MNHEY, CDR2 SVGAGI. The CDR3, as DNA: TGTGCCAGCAGTTACGACAGGGACAACTATGGCTACACCTTC. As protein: CASSYDRDNYGYTF.

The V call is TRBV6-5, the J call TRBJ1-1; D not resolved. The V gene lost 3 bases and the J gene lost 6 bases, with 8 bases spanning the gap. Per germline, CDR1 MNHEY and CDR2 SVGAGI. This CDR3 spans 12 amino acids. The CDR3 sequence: CASSYSGAEAFF. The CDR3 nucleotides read TGTGCCAGCAGTTATTCAGGCGCTGAAGCTTTCTTT.

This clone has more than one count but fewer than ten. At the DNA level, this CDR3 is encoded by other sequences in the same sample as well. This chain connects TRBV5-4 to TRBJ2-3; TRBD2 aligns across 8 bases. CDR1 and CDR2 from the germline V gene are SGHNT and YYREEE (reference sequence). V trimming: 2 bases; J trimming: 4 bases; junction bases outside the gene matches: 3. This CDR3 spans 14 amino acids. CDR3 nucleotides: TGTGCCAGCAGCTTAGCGGGAGCTTCAGATACGCAGTATTTT. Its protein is CASSLAGASDTQYF.

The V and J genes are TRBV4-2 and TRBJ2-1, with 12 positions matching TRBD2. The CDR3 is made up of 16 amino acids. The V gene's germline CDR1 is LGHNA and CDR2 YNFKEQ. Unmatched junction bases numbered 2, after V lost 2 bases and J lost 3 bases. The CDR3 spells CASSQRTSGIYNEQFF. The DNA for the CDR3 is TGTGCCAGCAGCCAACGGACTAGCGGGATCTACAATGAGCAGTTCTTC.

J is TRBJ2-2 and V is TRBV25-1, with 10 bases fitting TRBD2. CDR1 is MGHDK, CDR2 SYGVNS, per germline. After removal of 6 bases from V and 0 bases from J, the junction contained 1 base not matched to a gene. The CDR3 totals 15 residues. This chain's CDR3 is CASRGLAANTGELFF. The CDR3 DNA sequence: TGTGCCAGCAGAGGACTAGCGGCGAACACCGGGGAGCTGTTTTTT.

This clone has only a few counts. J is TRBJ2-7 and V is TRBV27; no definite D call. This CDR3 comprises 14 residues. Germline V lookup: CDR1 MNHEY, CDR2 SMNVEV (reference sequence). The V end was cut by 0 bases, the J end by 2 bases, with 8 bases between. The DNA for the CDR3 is TGTGCCAGCAGTTTATCCGGGTTACCCTACGAGCAGTACTTC. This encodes CASSLSGLPYEQYF.

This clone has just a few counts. CDR3 residues: CASSSLGRGQGKNTEAFF. The CDR3 DNA is TGTGCCAGCAGCTCCCTCGGGCGGGGACAGGGCAAGAACACTGAAGCTTTCTTT. The gene calls are TRBV27 and TRBJ1-1, with 9 bases aligning to TRBD1. The V gene's germline CDR1 is MNHEY and CDR2 SMNVEV (reference sequence). With 6 bases clipped from V and 1 base from J, the junction kept 15 bases outside the gene matches. The CDR3 has 18 residues.

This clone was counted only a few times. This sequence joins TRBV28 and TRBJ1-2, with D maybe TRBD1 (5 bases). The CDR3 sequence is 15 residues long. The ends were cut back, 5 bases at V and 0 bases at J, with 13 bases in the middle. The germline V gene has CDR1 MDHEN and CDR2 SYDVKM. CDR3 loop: CASSTPGGANYGYTF. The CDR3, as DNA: TGTGCCAGCAGTACCCCTGGGGGAGCTAACTATGGCTACACCTTC.

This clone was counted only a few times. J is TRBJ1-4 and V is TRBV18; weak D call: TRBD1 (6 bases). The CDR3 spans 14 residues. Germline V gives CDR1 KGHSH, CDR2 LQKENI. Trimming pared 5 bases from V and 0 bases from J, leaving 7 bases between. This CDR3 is CASSAGATNEKLFF. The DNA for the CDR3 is TGTGCCAGCTCAGCAGGGGCAACTAATGAAAAACTGTTTTTT.

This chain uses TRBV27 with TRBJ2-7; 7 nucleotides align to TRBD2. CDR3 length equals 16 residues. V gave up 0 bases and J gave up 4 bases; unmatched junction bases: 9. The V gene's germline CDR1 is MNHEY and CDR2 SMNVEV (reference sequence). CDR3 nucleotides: TGTGCCAGCAGTTTATCAGCGGGGTTCGATCCGTACGAGCAGTACTTC. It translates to CASSLSAGFDPYEQYF.

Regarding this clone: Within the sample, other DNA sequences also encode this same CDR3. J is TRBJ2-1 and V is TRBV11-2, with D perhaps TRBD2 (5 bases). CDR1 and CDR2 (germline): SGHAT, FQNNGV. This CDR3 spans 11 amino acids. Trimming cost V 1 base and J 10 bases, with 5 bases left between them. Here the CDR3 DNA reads TGTGCCAGCAGCTTAGGCGGGGAGCAGTTCTTC. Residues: CASSLGGEQFF.

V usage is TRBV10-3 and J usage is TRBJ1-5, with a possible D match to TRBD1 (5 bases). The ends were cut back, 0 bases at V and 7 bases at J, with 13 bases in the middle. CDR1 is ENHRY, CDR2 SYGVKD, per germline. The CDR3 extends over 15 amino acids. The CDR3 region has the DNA TGTGCCATCAGTGAGTCGGGGCAGGGAAACCAGCCCCAGCATTTT. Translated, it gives CAISESGQGNQPQHF.

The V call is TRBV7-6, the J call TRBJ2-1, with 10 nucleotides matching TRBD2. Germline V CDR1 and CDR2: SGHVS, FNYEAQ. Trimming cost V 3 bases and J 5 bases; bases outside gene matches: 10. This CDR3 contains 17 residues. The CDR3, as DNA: TGTGCCAGCAGCTTGGGTAGCGGGAGGCCCCGGAACAATGAGCAGTTCTTC. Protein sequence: CASSLGSGRPRNNEQFF.